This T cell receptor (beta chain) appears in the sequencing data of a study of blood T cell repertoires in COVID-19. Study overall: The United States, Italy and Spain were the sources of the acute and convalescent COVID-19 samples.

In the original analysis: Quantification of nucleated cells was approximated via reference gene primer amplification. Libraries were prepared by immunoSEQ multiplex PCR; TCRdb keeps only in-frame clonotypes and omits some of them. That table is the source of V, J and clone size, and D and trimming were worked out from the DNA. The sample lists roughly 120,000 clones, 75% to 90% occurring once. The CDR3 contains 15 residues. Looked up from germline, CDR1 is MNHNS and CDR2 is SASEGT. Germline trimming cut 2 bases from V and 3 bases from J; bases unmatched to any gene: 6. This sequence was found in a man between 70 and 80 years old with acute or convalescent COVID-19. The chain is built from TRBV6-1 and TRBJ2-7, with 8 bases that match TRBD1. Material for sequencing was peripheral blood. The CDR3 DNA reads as TGTGCCAGCAGTGAAAGGGCAGGGGGCCTCTACGAGCAGTACTTC. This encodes CASSERAGGLYEQYF.